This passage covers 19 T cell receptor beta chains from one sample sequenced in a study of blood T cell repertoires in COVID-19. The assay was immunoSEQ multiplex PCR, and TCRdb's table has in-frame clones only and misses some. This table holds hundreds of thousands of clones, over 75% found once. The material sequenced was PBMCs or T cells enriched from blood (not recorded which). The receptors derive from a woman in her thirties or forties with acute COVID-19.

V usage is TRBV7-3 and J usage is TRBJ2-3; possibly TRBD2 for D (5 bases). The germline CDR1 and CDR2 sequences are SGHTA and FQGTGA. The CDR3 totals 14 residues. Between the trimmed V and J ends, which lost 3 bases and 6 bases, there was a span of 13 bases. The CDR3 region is CASSFWSGSDTQYF. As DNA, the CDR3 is TGTGCCAGCAGCTTTTGGTCGGGGAGCGATACGCAGTATTTT.

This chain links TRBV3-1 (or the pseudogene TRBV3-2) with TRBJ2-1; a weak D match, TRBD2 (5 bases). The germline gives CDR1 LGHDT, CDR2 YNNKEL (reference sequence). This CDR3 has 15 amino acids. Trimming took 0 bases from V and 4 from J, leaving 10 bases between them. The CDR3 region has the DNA TGTGCCAGCAGCCAAGAAAGGACGGGGTACAATGAGCAGTTCTTC. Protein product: CASSQERTGYNEQFF.

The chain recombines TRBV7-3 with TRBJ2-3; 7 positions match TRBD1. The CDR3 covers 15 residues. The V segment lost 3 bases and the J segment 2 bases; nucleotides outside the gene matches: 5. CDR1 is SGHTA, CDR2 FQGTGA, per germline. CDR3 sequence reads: CASSFKGAHTDTQYF. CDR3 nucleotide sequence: TGTGCCAGCAGCTTCAAGGGGGCGCACACAGATACGCAGTATTTT.

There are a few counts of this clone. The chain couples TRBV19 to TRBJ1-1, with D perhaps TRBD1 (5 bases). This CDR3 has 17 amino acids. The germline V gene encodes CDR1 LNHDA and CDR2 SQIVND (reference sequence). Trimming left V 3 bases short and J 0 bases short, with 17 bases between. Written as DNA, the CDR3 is TGTGCCAGTAGTATCCCCACCAGGAACAGGCTGAACACTGAAGCTTTCTTT. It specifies CASSIPTRNRLNTEAFF.

CDR3 protein: CASSQDFRTSGTYNEQFF. In DNA form, the CDR3 reads TGCGCCAGCAGCCAAGATTTTCGAACTAGCGGGACCTACAATGAGCAGTTCTTC. This rearrangement joins TRBV4-1 to TRBJ2-1; TRBD2 agrees at 10 bases. The CDR3 length is 18 residues. The germline gives CDR1 MGHRA, CDR2 YSYEKL. Germline trimming cut 0 bases from V and 2 bases from J; bases unmatched to any gene: 7.

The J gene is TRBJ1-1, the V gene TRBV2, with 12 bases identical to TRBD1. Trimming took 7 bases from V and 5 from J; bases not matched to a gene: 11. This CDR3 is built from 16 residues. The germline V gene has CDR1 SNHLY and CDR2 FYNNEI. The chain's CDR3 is CASTPPGQGAGTEAFF. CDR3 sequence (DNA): TGTGCCAGCACCCCTCCGGGACAGGGGGCTGGGACTGAAGCTTTCTTT.

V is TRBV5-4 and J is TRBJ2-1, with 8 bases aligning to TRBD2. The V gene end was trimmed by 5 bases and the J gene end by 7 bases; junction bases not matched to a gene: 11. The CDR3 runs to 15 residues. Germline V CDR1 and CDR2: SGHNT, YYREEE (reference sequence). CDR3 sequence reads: CASRSGTRPTNEQFF. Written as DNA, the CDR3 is TGTGCCAGCAGATCCGGGACTAGGCCTACGAATGAGCAGTTCTTC.

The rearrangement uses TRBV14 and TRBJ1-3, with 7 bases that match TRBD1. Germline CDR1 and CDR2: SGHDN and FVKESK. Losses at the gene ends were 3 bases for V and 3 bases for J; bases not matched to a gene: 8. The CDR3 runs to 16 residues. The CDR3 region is CASSQGFGTDGNTIYF. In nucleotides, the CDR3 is TGTGCCAGCAGCCAGGGGTTTGGGACAGATGGAAACACCATATATTTT.

The CDR3 reads CASSDGTSGGRYNEQFF. DNA of the CDR3: TGTGCCAGCAGTGACGGGACTAGCGGAGGGAGATACAATGAGCAGTTCTTC. The rearrangement links TRBV6-4 to TRBJ2-1; 11 nucleotides agree with TRBD2. The ends lost 2 bases at V and 4 bases at J; junction bases unmatched: 7. The CDR3 is 17 amino acids. Germline loops: CDR1 MRHNA, CDR2 SNTAGT.

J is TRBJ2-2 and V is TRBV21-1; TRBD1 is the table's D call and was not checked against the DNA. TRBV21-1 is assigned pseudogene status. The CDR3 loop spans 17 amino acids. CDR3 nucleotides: TGTGCCAGCAGCAAAGCGCTCCGGGACAGGGGGCGGGGGGAGCTGTTTTTT. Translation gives CASSKALRDRGRGELFF.

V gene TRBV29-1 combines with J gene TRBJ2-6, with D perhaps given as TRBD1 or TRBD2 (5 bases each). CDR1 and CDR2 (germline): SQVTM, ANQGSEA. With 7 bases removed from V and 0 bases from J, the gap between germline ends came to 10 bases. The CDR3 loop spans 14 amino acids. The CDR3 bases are TGCAGCGCGAGGGGTTCCTCTGGGGCCAACGTCCTGACTTTC. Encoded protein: CSARGSSGANVLTF.

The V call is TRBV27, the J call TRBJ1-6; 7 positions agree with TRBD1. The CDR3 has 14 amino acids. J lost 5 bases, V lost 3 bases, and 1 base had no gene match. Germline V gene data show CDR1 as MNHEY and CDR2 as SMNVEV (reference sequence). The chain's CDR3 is CASSFRGNNSPLHF. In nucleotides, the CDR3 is TGTGCCAGCAGTTTCAGGGGGAATAATTCACCCCTCCACTTT.

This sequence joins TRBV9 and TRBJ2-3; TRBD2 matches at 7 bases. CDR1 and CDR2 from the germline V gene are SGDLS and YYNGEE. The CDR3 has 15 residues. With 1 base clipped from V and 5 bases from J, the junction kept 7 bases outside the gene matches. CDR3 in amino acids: CASSVNRGVGDTQYF. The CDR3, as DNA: TGTGCCAGCAGCGTAAATCGGGGGGTAGGAGATACGCAGTATTTT.

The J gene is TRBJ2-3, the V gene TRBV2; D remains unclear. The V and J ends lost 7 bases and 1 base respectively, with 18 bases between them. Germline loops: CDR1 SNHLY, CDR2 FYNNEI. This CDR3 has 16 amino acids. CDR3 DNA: TGTGCCAGCAAGAGAGAGGCGATTGCTGGCACAGATACGCAGTATTTT. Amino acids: CASKREAIAGTDTQYF.

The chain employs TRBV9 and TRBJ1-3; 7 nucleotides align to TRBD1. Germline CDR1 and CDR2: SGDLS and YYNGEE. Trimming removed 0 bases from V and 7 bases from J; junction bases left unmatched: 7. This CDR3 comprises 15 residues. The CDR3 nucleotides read TGTGCCAGCAGCGTAGACCCGACAGGGACGAACACCATATATTTT. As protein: CASSVDPTGTNTIYF.

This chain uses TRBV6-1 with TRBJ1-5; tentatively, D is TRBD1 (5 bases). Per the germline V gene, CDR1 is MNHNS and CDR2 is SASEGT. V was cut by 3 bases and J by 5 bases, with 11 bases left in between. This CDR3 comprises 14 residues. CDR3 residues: CASSDASGDQPQHF. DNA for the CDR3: TGTGCCAGCAGTGATGCCTCGGGGGATCAGCCCCAGCATTTT.

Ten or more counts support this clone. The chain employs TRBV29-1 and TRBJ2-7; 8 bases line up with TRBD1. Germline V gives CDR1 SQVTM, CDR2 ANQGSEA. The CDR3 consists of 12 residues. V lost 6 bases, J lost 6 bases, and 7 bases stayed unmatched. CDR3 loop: CSVGQAQSEQYF. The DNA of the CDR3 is TGCAGCGTGGGACAGGCCCAGTCCGAGCAGTACTTC.

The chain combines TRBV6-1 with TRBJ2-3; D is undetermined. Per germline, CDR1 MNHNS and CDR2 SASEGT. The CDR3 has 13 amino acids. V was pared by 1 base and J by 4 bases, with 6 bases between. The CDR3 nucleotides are TGTGCCAGCAGTGAAGTAGGAGCAGATACGCAGTATTTT. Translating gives CASSEVGADTQYF.

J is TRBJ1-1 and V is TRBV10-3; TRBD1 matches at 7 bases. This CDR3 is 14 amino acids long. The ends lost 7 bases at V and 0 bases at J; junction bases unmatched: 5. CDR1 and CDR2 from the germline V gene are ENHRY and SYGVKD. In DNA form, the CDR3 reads TGTGCCATCACTAGACAGGGTTTGAACACTGAAGCTTTCTTT. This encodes CAITRQGLNTEAFF.